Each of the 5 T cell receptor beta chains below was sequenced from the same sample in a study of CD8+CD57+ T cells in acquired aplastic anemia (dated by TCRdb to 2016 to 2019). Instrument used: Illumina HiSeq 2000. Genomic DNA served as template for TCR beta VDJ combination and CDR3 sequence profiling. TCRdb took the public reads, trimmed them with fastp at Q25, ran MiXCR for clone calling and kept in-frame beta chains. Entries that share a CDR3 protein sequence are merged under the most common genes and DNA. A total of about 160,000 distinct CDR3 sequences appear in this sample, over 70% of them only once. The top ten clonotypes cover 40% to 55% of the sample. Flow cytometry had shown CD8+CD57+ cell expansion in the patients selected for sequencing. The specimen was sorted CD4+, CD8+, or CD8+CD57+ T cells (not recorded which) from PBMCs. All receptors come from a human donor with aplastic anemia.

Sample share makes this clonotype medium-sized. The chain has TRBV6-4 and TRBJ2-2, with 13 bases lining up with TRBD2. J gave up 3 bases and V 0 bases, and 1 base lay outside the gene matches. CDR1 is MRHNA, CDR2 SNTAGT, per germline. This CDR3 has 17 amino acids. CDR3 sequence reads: CASSDSGTSGDTGELFF. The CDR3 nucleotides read TGTGCCAGCAGTGACTCGGGGACTAGCGGGGACACCGGGGAGCTGTTTTTT.

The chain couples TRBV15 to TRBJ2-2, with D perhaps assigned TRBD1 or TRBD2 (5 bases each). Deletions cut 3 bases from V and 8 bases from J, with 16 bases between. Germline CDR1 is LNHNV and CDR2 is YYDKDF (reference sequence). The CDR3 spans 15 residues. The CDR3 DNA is TGTGCCACCAGCAGCACCTTGGTGGGGGTTGGGGAGCTGTTTTTT. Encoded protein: CATSSTLVGVGELFF.

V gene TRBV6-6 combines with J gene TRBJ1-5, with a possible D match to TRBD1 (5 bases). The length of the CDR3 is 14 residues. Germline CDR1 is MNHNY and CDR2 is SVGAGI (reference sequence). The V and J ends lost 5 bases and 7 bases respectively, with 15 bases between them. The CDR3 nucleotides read TGTGCCAGCAGTATCGGGGTTGCAGGGCAGCCCCAGCATTTT. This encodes CASSIGVAGQPQHF.

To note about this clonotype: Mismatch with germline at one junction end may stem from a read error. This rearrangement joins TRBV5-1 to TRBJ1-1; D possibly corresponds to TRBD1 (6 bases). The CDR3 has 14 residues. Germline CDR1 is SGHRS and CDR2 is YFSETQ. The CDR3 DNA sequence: TGCGCCAGCACCGAGGGAGGGGGTCACACTGAAGCTTTCTTC. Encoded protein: CASTEGGGHTEAFF.

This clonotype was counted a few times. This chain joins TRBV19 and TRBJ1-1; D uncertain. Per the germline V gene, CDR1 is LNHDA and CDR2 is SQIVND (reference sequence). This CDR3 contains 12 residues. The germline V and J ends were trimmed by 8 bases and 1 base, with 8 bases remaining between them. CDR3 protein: CASVRRNTEAFF. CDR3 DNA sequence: TGTGCCAGTGTTAGGAGGAACACTGAAGCTTTCTTT.